What follows are 15 T cell receptor beta chains derived from one specimen sequenced in a study of HIV-infected children after antiretroviral therapy interruption. Treatment described: PENTA 11 planned treatment interruption arm or continuous ART arm. The TCR library was built from RNA with a 3' RACE protocol and unique molecular identifiers. One entry per CDR3 protein results from TCRdb running MiXCR on the 3' RACE reads. Counted here are approximately 89,000 distinct CDR3 sequences, 6.9% occurring once; the ten biggest clones make up around 1.1%. Sequencing used CD45RA+ CD4+ T cells from PBMCs, pooled from several time points, obtained from a donor given antiretroviral therapy, either interrupted or continuous. The subset denotes: naive CD4+ CD45RA+ CD45RO- T cells. These receptor sequences come from a pool of human donors with HIV.

J is TRBJ2-7 and V is TRBV2, with 9 nucleotides matching TRBD2. CDR3 size: 14 residues. Germline CDR1 is SNHLY and CDR2 is FYNNEI. The V segment lost 6 bases and the J segment 5 bases; nucleotides outside the gene matches: 8. The CDR3 is CASRIAGVIHEQYF. In DNA form, the CDR3 reads TGTGCCAGCAGGATAGCGGGAGTAATCCACGAGCAGTACTTC.

This rearrangement joins TRBV6-2 or TRBV6-3 to TRBJ2-2; D not certain. V lost 2 bases to trimming and J lost 4 bases, with 5 bases between them. Germline values: CDR1 MNHEY, CDR2 SVGEGT. This CDR3 spans 13 amino acids. Here the CDR3 reads CASSYEGTGELFF. In nucleotides, the CDR3 is TGTGCCAGCAGTTACGAAGGCACCGGGGAGCTGTTTTTT.

This clonotype was seen ten or more times. This chain joins TRBV19 and TRBJ1-2, with D unresolved. The germline gives CDR1 LNHDA, CDR2 SQIVND (reference sequence). The CDR3 is 13 amino acids. V lost 4 bases and J lost 4, with 10 bases in between. CDR3 sequence (DNA): TGTGCCAGTAGTACCCGGGCGTTCTATGGCTACACCTTC. Translating gives CASSTRAFYGYTF.

There are many counts of this clonotype. V gene TRBV20-1 combines with J gene TRBJ2-3; D unresolved. The germline CDR1 and CDR2 sequences are DFQATT and SNEGSKA (reference sequence). Trimming cost V 6 bases and J 2 bases, with 9 bases left between them. This CDR3 contains 12 residues. The CDR3 reads CSATTFTDTQYF. The DNA of the CDR3 is TGCAGTGCCACAACTTTCACAGATACGCAGTATTTT.

This chain links TRBV3-1 with TRBJ2-7, with a weak D call TRBD2 (6 bases). Germline lookup yields CDR1 LGHDT and CDR2 YNNKEL (reference sequence). V lost 4 bases, J lost 3 bases, and 16 bases lay in between. The CDR3 length is 15 residues. The chain's CDR3 is CASSPNRRGRYEQYF. The CDR3 DNA reads TGTGCCAGCAGCCCCAACAGGAGGGGACGCTACGAGCAGTACTTC.

This clonotype was counted ten times or more. The chain uses TRBV5-6 and TRBJ2-1; the D call may be TRBD1 or TRBD2 (6 bases each). The V gene's germline CDR1 is SGHDT and CDR2 YYEEEE. The CDR3 runs to 13 residues. V shed 7 bases and J shed 3 bases, with 11 bases lying between them. Here the CDR3 DNA reads TGTGCCAGCGGGGGGCGGCTCTACAATGAGCAGTTCTTC. This codes for CASGGRLYNEQFF.

In this sample, this clonotype turned up a few times. The chain links TRBV19 to TRBJ2-7; 7 bases agree with TRBD1. V lost 5 bases, J lost 6 bases, and 4 bases stayed unmatched. The CDR3 totals 12 residues. Per germline, CDR1 LNHDA and CDR2 SQIVND (reference sequence). The CDR3 bases are TGTGCCAGTAGTCAGGGGGTCGGCGAGCAGTACTTC. Its protein product is CASSQGVGEQYF.

This clonotype was recorded at least ten times. This chain connects TRBV7-9 to TRBJ2-1; 10 bases line up with TRBD2. Unmatched junction bases numbered 6, after V lost 1 base and J lost 9 bases. From germline, CDR1 is SEHNR and CDR2 FQNEAQ (reference sequence). The CDR3 is 15 amino acids. In nucleotides, the CDR3 is TGTGCCAGCAGCTTAGGACTAGCGGGCTCCGGTGAGCAGTTCTTC. Residues: CASSLGLAGSGEQFF.

The CDR3 sequence is CASSWGGQEEKLFF. The CDR3 DNA is TGCGCCAGCAGCTGGGGGGGACAAGAGGAAAAACTGTTTTTT. J is TRBJ1-4 and V is TRBV5-1, with a tentative D call TRBD1 (6 bases). The CDR3 covers 14 residues. Trimming cost V 3 bases and J 8 bases, with 14 bases left between them. The germline CDR1 and CDR2 sequences are SGHRS and YFSETQ.

This clonotype was seen at least ten times. The rearrangement links TRBV6-2 or TRBV6-3 to TRBJ1-1; tentative D call: TRBD1 (5 bases). Trimming stripped 5 bases from V and 10 bases from J, with 20 bases between. The CDR3 loop spans 14 amino acids. CDR1 MNHEY and CDR2 SVGEGT come from the germline V gene. In DNA form, the CDR3 reads TGTGCCAGCAGTACCCCCGACAGAGCGATAGGAGCTTTCTTT. This translates into CASSTPDRAIGAFF.

This clonotype came up many times. V is TRBV29-1 and J is TRBJ1-1, with D unclear. The CDR3 runs 10 residues. Germline-derived CDR1 and CDR2 are SQVTM and ANQGSEA. Trimming removed 6 bases from V and 8 bases from J, with 10 bases in between. The chain's CDR3 is CSVWVREAFF. The CDR3 DNA is TGCAGCGTATGGGTCAGAGAAGCTTTCTTT.

The chain joins TRBV5-1 to TRBJ2-5; 10 bases agree with TRBD1. Germline lookup yields CDR1 SGHRS and CDR2 YFSETQ. The junction had 5 bases not matched to a gene; V was cut back by 4 bases and J by 5 bases. The length of the CDR3 is 14 residues. CDR3 DNA: TGCGCCAGCAGCCGAGGACAGGGGGTTGAGACCCAGTACTTC. This codes for CASSRGQGVETQYF.

This clonotype has ten or more counts. V is TRBV27 and J is TRBJ2-4, with 8 nucleotides matching TRBD1. After removal of 3 bases from V and 1 base from J, the junction contained 2 bases not matched to a gene. This CDR3 comprises 15 residues. Germline values: CDR1 MNHEY, CDR2 SMNVEV (reference sequence). DNA for the CDR3: TGTGCCAGCAGTTTCCAGGGGGCTGCCAAAAACATTCAGTACTTC. This translates into CASSFQGAAKNIQYF.

The rearrangement uses TRBV14 and TRBJ1-2; a possible D gene is TRBD1 (6 bases). V was trimmed by 2 bases and J by 8 bases, leaving 12 bases between them. The CDR3 contains 13 residues. Germline assignment: CDR1 SGHDN and CDR2 FVKESK. The CDR3 bases are TGTGCCAGCAGCCAAACAGGGATTGGCGGCTACACCTTC. This translates into CASSQTGIGGYTF.

The rearrangement uses TRBV19 and TRBJ2-1; TRBD2 aligns across 13 bases. Per germline, CDR1 LNHDA and CDR2 SQIVND (reference sequence). V shed 6 bases and J 3 bases; nucleotides not matched to a gene: 2. The CDR3 totals 15 residues. The CDR3 DNA is TGTGCCAGTAGGACTAGCGGGGGGCTCTACAATGAGCAGTTCTTC. Its protein product is CASRTSGGLYNEQFF.